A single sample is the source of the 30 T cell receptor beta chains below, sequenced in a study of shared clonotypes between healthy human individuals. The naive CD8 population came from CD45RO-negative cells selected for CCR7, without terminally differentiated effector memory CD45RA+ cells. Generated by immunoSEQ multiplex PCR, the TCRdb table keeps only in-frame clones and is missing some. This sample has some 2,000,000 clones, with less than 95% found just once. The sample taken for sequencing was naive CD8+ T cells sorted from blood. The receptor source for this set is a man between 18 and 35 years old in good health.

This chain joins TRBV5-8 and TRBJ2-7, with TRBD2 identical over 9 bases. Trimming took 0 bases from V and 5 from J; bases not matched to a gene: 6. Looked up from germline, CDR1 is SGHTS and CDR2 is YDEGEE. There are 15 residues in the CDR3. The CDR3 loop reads CASSLAPSGTHEQYF. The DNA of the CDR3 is TGTGCCAGCAGCTTGGCGCCTAGCGGGACCCACGAGCAGTACTTC.

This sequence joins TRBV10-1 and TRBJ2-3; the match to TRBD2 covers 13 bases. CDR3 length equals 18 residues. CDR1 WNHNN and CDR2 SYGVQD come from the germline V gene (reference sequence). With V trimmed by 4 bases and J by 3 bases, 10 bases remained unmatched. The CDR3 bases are TGCGCCAGCAGTGCATGGCAGACTAGCGGGAGGAAAACAGATACGCAGTATTTT. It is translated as CASSAWQTSGRKTDTQYF.

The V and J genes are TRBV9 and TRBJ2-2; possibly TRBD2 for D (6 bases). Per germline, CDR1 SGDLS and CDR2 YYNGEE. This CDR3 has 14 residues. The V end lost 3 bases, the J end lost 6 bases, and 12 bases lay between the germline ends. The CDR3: CASSESGDAGELFF. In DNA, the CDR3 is TGTGCCAGCAGCGAATCGGGGGACGCCGGGGAGCTGTTTTTT.

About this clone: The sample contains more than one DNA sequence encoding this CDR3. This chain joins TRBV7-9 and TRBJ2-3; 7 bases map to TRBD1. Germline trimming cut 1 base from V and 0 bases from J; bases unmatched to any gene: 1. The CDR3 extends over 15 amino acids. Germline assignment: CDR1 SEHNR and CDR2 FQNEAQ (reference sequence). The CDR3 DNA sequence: TGTGCCAGCAGCTTAGGACAGGGAAGCACAGATACGCAGTATTTT. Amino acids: CASSLGQGSTDTQYF.

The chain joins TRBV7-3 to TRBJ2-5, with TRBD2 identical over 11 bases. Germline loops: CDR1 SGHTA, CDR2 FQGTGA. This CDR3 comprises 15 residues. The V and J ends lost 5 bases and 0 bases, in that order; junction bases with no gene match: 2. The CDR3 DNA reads TGTGCCAGCAGCCGACTAGCGGGGCACCAAGAGACCCAGTACTTC. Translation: CASSRLAGHQETQYF.

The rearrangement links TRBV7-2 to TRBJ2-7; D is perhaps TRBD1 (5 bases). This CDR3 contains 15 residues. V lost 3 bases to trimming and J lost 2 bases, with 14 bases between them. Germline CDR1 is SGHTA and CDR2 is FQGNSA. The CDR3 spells CASSFTSGQAYEQYF. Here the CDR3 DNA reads TGTGCCAGCAGCTTTACTTCCGGACAAGCCTACGAGCAGTACTTC.

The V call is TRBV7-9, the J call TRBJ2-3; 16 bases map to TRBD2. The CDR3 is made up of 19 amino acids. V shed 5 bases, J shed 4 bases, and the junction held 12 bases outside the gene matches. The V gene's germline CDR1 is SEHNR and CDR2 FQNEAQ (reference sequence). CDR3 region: CASSAAGTSGRAHSDTQYF. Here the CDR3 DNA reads TGTGCCAGCAGCGCAGCCGGGACTAGCGGGAGGGCCCACTCAGATACGCAGTATTTT. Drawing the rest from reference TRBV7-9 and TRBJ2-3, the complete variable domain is DTGVSQNPRHKITKRGQNVTFRCDPISEHNRLYWYRQTLGQGPEFLTYFQNEAQLEKSRLLSDRFSAERPKGSFSTLEIQRTEQGDSAMYLCASSAAGTSGRAHSDTQYFGPGTRLTVL.

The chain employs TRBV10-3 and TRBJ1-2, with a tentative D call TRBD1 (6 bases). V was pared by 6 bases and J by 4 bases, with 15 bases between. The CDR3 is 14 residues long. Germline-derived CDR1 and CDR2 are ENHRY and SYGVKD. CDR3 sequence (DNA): TGTGCCATCAGGACCACAGGGAAATCCTATGGCTACACCTTC. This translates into CAIRTTGKSYGYTF.

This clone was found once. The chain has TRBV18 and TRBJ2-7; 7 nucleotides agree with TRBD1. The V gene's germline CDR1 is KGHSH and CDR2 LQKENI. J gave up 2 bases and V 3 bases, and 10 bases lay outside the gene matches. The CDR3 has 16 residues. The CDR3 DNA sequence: TGTGCCAGCTCACCTTACGGACAGGAATCTACCTACGAGCAGTACTTC. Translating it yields CASSPYGQESTYEQYF.

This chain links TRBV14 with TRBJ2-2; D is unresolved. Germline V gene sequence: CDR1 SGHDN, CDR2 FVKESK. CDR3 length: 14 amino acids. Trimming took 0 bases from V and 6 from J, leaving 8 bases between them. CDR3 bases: TGTGCCAGCAGCCAAGATCCCCTAGCCGGGGAGCTGTTTTTT. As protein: CASSQDPLAGELFF.

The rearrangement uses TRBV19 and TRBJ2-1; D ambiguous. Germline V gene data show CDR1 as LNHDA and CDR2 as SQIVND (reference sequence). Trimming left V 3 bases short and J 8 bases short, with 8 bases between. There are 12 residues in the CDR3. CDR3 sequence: CASSISADEQFF. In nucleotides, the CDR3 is TGTGCCAGTAGTATTTCCGCGGATGAGCAGTTCTTC.

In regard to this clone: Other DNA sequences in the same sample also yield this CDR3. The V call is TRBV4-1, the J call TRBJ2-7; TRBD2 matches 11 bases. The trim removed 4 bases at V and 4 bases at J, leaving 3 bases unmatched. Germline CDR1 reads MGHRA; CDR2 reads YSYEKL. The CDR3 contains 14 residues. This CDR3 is CASSLTSGSYEQYF. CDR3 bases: TGCGCCAGCAGCCTCACTAGCGGGAGTTACGAGCAGTACTTC.

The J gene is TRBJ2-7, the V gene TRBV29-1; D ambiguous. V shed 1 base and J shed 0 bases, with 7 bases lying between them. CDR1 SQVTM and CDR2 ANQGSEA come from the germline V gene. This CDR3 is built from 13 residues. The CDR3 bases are TGCAGCGTTGAAGCCCAGGACTCCTACGAGCAGTACTTC. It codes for CSVEAQDSYEQYF.

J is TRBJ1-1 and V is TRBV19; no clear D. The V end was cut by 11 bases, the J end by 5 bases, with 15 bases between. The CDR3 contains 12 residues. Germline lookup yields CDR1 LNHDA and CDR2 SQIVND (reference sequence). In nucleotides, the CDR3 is TGTGCCGTTGGAGGGATCGGGACTGAAGCTTTCTTT. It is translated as CAVGGIGTEAFF.

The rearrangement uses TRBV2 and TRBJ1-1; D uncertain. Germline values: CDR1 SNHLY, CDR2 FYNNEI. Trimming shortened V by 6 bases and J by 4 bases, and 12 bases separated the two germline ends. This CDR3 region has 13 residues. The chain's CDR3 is CASRPESATEAFF. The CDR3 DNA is TGTGCCAGCAGGCCAGAGTCGGCCACTGAAGCTTTCTTT.

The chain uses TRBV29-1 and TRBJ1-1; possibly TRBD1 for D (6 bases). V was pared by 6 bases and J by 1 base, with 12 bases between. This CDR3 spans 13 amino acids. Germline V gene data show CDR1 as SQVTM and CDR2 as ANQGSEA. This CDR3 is CSVGTMRNTEAFF. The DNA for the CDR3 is TGCAGCGTGGGGACAATGAGGAACACTGAAGCTTTCTTT. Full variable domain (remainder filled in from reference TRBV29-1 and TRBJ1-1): SAVISQKPSRDICQRGTSLTIQCQVDSQVTMMFWYRQQPGQSLTLIATANQGSEATYESGFVIDKFPISRPNLTFSTLTVSNMSPEDSSIYLCSVGTMRNTEAFFGQGTRLTVV.

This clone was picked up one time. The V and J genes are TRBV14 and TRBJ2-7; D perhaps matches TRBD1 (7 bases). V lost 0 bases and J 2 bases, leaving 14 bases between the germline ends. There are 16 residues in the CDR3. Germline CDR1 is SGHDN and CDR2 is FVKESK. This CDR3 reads CASSQDLGRGAYEQYF. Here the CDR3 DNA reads TGTGCCAGCAGCCAAGATCTGGGCAGGGGGGCCTACGAGCAGTACTTC.

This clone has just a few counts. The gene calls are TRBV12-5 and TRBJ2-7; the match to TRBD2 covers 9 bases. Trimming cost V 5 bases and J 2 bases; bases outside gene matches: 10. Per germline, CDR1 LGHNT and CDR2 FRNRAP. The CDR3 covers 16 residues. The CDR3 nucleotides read TGTGCTAGTGGTATCCTTAGCGGGAGCATACCCTACGAGCAGTACTTC. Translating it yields CASGILSGSIPYEQYF.

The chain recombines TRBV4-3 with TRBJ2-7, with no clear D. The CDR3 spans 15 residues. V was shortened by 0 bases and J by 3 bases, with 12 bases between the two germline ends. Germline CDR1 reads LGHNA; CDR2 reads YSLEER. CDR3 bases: TGCGCCAGCAGCCAAGATGAGCTCTCTGTCTACGAGCAGTACTTC. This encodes CASSQDELSVYEQYF.

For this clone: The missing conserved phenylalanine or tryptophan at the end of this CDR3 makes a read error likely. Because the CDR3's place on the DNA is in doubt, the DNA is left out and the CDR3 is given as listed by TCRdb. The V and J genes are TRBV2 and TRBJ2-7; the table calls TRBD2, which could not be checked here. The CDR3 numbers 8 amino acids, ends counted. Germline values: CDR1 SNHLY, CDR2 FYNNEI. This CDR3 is CASDLDSL.

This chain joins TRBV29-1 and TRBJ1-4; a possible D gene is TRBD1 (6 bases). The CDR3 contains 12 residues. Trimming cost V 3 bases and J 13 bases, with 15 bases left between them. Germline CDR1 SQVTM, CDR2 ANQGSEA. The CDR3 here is CSVDEGGQGLFF. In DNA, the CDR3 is TGCAGCGTTGATGAGGGGGGGCAAGGACTGTTTTTT.

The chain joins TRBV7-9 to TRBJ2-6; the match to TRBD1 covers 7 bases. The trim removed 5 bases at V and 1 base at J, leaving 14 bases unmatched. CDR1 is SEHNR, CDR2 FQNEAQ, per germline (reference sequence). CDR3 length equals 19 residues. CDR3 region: CASSTVRDSAWSGANVLTF. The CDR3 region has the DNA TGTGCCAGCAGCACAGTGAGGGACAGCGCCTGGTCTGGGGCCAACGTCCTGACTTTC.

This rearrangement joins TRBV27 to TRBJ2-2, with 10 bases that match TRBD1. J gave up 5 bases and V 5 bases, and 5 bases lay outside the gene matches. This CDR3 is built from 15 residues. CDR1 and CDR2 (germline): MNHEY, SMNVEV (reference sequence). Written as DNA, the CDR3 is TGTGCCAGCAGTGGCTGGACAGGGGGTACCGGGGAGCTGTTTTTT. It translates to CASSGWTGGTGELFF.

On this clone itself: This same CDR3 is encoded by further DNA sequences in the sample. CDR3 residues: CASSQVGQGFYEQYF. In DNA form, the CDR3 reads TGCGCCAGCAGCCAAGTTGGACAGGGGTTTTACGAGCAGTACTTC. This chain joins TRBV4-1 and TRBJ2-7; TRBD1 aligns across 9 bases. V shed 1 base, J shed 4 bases, and the junction held 5 bases outside the gene matches. Germline CDR1 and CDR2: MGHRA and YSYEKL. This CDR3 comprises 15 residues.

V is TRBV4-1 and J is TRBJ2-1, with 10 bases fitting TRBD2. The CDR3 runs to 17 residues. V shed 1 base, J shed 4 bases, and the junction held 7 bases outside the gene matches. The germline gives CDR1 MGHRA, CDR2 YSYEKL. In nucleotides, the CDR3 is TGCGCCAGCAGCCAAGCTATTGGGACTAGCGATTACAATGAGCAGTTCTTC. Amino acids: CASSQAIGTSDYNEQFF.

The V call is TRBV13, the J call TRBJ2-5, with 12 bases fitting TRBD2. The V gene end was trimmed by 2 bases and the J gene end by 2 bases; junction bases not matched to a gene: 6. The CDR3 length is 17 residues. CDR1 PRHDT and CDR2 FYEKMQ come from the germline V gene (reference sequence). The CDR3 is CASSLWMLAGGQETQYF. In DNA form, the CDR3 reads TGTGCCAGCAGCTTATGGATGCTAGCGGGGGGGCAAGAGACCCAGTACTTC.

The CDR3 DNA is TGCGCCAGCAGCTTGGGCAGCCCAACTGAAGCTTTCTTT. This gives the protein CASSLGSPTEAFF. The V call is TRBV5-1, the J call TRBJ1-1; D uncertain. CDR1 is SGHRS, CDR2 YFSETQ, per germline. Trimming removed 0 bases at V and 5 bases at J, with 8 bases between. This CDR3 region has 13 residues. The full variable domain, in which reference TRBV5-1 and TRBJ1-1 provide the parts outside the CDR3, is KAGVTQTPRYLIKTRGQQVTLSCSPISGHRSVSWYQQTPGQGLQFLFEYFSETQRNKGNFPGRFSGRQFSNSRSEMNVSTLELGDSALYLCASSLGSPTEAFFGQGTRLTVV.

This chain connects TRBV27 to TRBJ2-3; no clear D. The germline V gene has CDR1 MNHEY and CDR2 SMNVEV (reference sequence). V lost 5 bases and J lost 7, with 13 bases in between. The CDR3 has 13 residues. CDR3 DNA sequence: TGTGCCAGCAGTCAACTCGAAGGCCATACGCAGTATTTT. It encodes CASSQLEGHTQYF.

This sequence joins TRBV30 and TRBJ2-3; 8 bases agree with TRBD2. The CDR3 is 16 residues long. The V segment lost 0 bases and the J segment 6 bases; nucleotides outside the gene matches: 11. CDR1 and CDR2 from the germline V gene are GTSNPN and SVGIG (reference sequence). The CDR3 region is CAWSVLGSGNGDTQYF. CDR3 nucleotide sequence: TGTGCCTGGAGTGTACTAGGTAGCGGGAATGGCGATACGCAGTATTTT.

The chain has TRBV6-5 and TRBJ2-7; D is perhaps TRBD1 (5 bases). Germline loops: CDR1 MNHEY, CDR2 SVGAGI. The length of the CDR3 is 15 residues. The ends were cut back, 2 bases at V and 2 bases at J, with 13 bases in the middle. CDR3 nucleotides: TGTGCCAGCAGTTACCGCGAGACAGCCCCCTACGAGCAGTACTTC. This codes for CASSYRETAPYEQYF.